This TCR beta chain is drawn from a study of shared clonotypes between healthy human individuals. Study in general: Donors had three CD4 naive, three CD4 memory, two CD8 naive and one CD8 memory plate apiece.

The repertoire was sequenced with immunoSEQ multiplex PCR; TCRdb's copy has only in-frame clones and lacks some. The profile shows some 500,000 clones, about 96% of them singletons. The donor cohort consisted entirely of Caucasian adults residing in Nashville, Tennessee. In the CD4+ fraction, cells were divided into CD45RA+ naive and CD45RA-negative memory subsets. The CDR3 is made up of 13 amino acids. Per the germline V gene, CDR1 is SQVTM and CDR2 is ANQGSEA. V shed 7 bases and J shed 12 bases, with 24 bases lying between them. Sequencing input: naive CD4+ T cells sorted from blood. Subset of the sample: CD45RA+ positively selected. This clonotype originated in a woman aged 25 to 39 in good health. The chain has TRBV29-1 and TRBJ2-5; possibly TRBD2 for D (5 bases). CDR3 protein: CSAPVRRAATEYF. CDR3 coding DNA: TGCAGCGCCCCTGTCAGGCGGGCCGCCACGGAGTACTTC.